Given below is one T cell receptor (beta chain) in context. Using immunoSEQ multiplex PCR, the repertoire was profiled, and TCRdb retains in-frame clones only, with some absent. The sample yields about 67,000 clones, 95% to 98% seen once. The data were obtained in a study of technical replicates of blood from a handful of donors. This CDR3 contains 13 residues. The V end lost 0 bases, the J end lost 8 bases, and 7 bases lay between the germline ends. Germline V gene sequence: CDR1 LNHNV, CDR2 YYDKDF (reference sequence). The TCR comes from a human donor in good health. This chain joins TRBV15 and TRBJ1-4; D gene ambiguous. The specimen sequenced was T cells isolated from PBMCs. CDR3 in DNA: TGTGCCACCAGCAGAGATCCCGGGGAAAAACTGTTTTTT. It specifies CATSRDPGEKLFF.